Listed here are 27 T cell receptor beta chains from one sample, sequenced in a study of blood T cells in healthy people across ages. Using a J-beta primer mix together with a sample-barcoded 5' primer, a second PCR was run for roughly 6 to 11 cycles. TCRdb re-derived calls from the 5' RACE reads in MiXCR, one entry per CDR3 protein. Of some 890,000 distinct CDR3 sequences in the sample, approximately 32% are singletons; the top ten hold roughly 10%. Another study also made use of these data, one on T cells of mothers and their children.

The sequenced sample was blood. The receptors originated from a woman aged 35 to 49 in good health.

In its sample, this clonotype was seen many times. The chain is built from TRBV6-2 or TRBV6-3 and TRBJ2-4; either TRBD1 or TRBD2 may fit D (6 bases each). Trimming took off 7 bases at V and 0 bases at J, with 16 bases between the two ends. The germline V gene has CDR1 MNHEY and CDR2 SVGEGT. This CDR3 is 16 amino acids long. CDR3 bases: TGTGCCAGCAACGCTCAGAGGGGGGAAGCCAAAAACATTCAGTACTTC. It codes for CASNAQRGEAKNIQYF.

CDR3 sequence: CSETGGTGNEQFF. CDR3 bases: TGCAGTGAAACAGGGGGCACGGGCAATGAGCAGTTCTTC. The chain couples TRBV20-1 to TRBJ2-1, with TRBD1 matching 9 bases. Trimming at V came to 7 bases and at J to 6 bases, leaving 7 bases not matched to a gene. Germline V gene data show CDR1 as DFQATT and CDR2 as SNEGSKA (reference sequence). The CDR3 length is 13 residues.

Points on this clonotype: With a much larger clone just one base away, this may be a read error. This CDR3 reads CSVVGQGGSEAFF. The CDR3 nucleotides read TGCAGCGTTGTAGGACAGGGGGGCTCTGAAGCTTTCTTT. V is TRBV29-1 and J is TRBJ1-1, with TRBD1 identical over 10 bases. V lost 4 bases and J lost 6; bases outside the gene matches: 5. Looked up from germline, CDR1 is SQVTM and CDR2 is ANQGSEA. There are 13 residues in the CDR3.

This clonotype has more than one count but fewer than ten. DNA of the CDR3: TGTGCCAGCAGTTTACGGTTCGGGTTAGCTAACTATGGCTACACCTTC. Translation: CASSLRFGLANYGYTF. The V call is TRBV12-3 or TRBV12-4, the J call TRBJ1-2; D unclear. The CDR3 extends over 16 amino acids. Trimming removed 2 bases from V and 0 bases from J, with 13 bases in between.

This clonotype was observed a handful of times. The gene calls are TRBV6-4 and TRBJ2-3, with 8 bases matching TRBD2. The CDR3 totals 15 residues. Germline V gene sequence: CDR1 MRHNA, CDR2 SNTAGT. Trimming took 0 bases from V and 4 from J; bases not matched to a gene: 3. CDR3 coding DNA: TGTGCCAGCAGTGACTCGCGGGAGGCCTCAGATACGCAGTATTTT. This gives the protein CASSDSREASDTQYF.

The sample holds a few counts of this clonotype. This chain links TRBV20-1 with TRBJ1-1, with no clear D. V lost 0 bases, J lost 8 bases, and 13 bases lay in between. Per the germline V gene, CDR1 is DFQATT and CDR2 is SNEGSKA (reference sequence). The CDR3 has 13 residues. DNA for the CDR3: TGCAGTGCTAGAGATTCGGGAAAACAAGAAGCTTTCTTT. Protein: CSARDSGKQEAFF.

This chain connects TRBV28 to TRBJ2-1, with 8 bases identical to TRBD1. V shed 4 bases, J shed 5 bases, and the junction held 4 bases outside the gene matches. Germline V lookup: CDR1 MDHEN, CDR2 SYDVKM. CDR3 length equals 14 residues. CDR3 sequence (DNA): TGTGCCAGCAGTTCGGACAGGGTCCACAATGAGCAGTTCTTC. Amino acids: CASSSDRVHNEQFF.

The table lists this clonotype with a few counts. This chain uses TRBV7-8 with TRBJ2-1, with D perhaps matching TRBD2 (7 bases). V gave up 5 bases and J gave up 6 bases, with 17 bases separating them. The CDR3 is 15 amino acids. Germline V CDR1 and CDR2: SGHVS, FQNEAQ. The DNA for the CDR3 is TGTGCCAGCAGCCCTCATGGGGGGGGCCGCAATGAGCAGTTCTTC. Encoded protein: CASSPHGGGRNEQFF.

As regards this clonotype: A much larger clone lies one base from this, so it may be a read error. The chain uses TRBV7-2 and TRBJ2-1; D gene ambiguous. Germline V CDR1 and CDR2: SGHTA, FQGNSA. The CDR3 loop spans 13 amino acids. Deletions cut 2 bases from V and 2 bases from J, with 4 bases between. The CDR3: CASSLHPYNEQFF. CDR3 nucleotide sequence: TGTGCCAGCAGCTTACACCCCTACAATGAGCAGTTCTTC.

V usage is TRBV28 and J usage is TRBJ2-5; 10 bases map to TRBD2. CDR1 MDHEN and CDR2 SYDVKM come from the germline V gene. J gave up 5 bases and V 5 bases, and 8 bases lay outside the gene matches. This CDR3 contains 15 residues. The CDR3: CASSRKRGGLETQYF. The CDR3 coding sequence is TGTGCCAGCAGTAGAAAGCGGGGGGGTTTGGAGACCCAGTACTTC.

This clonotype was observed many times. This chain links TRBV7-2 with TRBJ2-7; 9 bases agree with TRBD2. CDR1 and CDR2 (germline): SGHTA, FQGNSA. This CDR3 has 14 amino acids. The V gene end was trimmed by 5 bases and the J gene end by 4 bases; junction bases not matched to a gene: 6. This chain's CDR3 is CASSSSGGRYEQYF. The CDR3 DNA sequence: TGTGCCAGCAGCAGTAGCGGGGGTAGATACGAGCAGTACTTC.

The table lists this clonotype with a few counts. CDR3 loop: CSVGGGLNQPQHF. CDR3 DNA: TGCAGCGTTGGGGGGGGGCTGAATCAGCCCCAGCATTTT. V is TRBV29-1 and J is TRBJ1-5; D is possibly TRBD1 (6 bases). Germline lookup yields CDR1 SQVTM and CDR2 ANQGSEA. Trimming removed 4 bases at V and 4 bases at J, with 11 bases between. CDR3 length equals 13 residues.

In its sample, this clonotype was seen many times. The gene calls are TRBV12-3 or TRBV12-4 and TRBJ2-6; 9 bases fit TRBD1. V gave up 6 bases and J gave up 4 bases; unmatched junction bases: 16. This CDR3 contains 19 residues. The CDR3 is CASSLPDRGETWGANVLTF. DNA of the CDR3: TGTGCCAGCAGCCTACCGGACAGGGGAGAGACGTGGGGGGCCAACGTCCTGACTTTC.

This clonotype has at least ten counts. V usage is TRBV7-6 and J usage is TRBJ1-2, with 9 bases lining up with TRBD1. V was clipped by 5 bases and J by 0 bases; unmatched bases: 4. The CDR3 length is 15 residues. The germline V gene encodes CDR1 SGHVS and CDR2 FNYEAQ. CDR3 sequence: CASSPGQGPNYGYTF. CDR3 in DNA: TGTGCCAGCAGCCCGGGACAGGGTCCTAACTATGGCTACACCTTC.

This clonotype showed up just a few times. Being one base from a much bigger clone, this may be a read error. The chain employs TRBV7-3 and TRBJ2-4; 7 nucleotides agree with TRBD1. V lost 2 bases to trimming and J lost 13 bases; unmatched junction nucleotides: 8. The CDR3 contains 13 residues. Germline V gene sequence: CDR1 SGHTA, CDR2 FQGTGA. The CDR3 region is CASSLGVDRAQYF. The CDR3 DNA is TGTGCCAGCAGCTTAGGGGTAGACAGGGCGCAGTACTTC.

The chain links TRBV5-1 to TRBJ1-4; weak D call: TRBD1 (5 bases). The length of the CDR3 is 14 residues. Germline values: CDR1 SGHRS, CDR2 YFSETQ. Trimming stripped 2 bases from V and 7 bases from J, with 12 bases between. The CDR3 region has the DNA TGCGCCAGCAGCTTACCCACAGGACCTGAAAAACTGTTTTTT. Protein: CASSLPTGPEKLFF.

The table lists this clonotype with a few counts. The chain carries TRBV7-3 and TRBJ2-3; a weak D match, TRBD1 (6 bases). CDR3 length: 14 residues. V lost 5 bases and J 2 bases, leaving 11 bases between the germline ends. Germline V CDR1 and CDR2: SGHTA, FQGTGA. CDR3: CASSQGHHTDTQYF. The CDR3 region has the DNA TGTGCCAGCAGCCAGGGACACCACACAGATACGCAGTATTTT.

This sequence joins TRBV7-3 and TRBJ2-3; weak D call: TRBD1 (5 bases). V dropped 1 base and J dropped 0 bases, with 11 bases sitting between them. The CDR3 covers 16 residues. The germline V gene encodes CDR1 SGHTA and CDR2 FQGTGA. The DNA of the CDR3 is TGTGCCAGCAGCTTAATGGGGCAGTTAAGCACAGATACGCAGTATTTT. Translation: CASSLMGQLSTDTQYF.

The chain employs TRBV19 and TRBJ1-2, with 9 bases aligning to TRBD1. There are 17 residues in the CDR3. CDR1 is LNHDA, CDR2 SQIVND, per germline (reference sequence). V lost 8 bases to trimming and J lost 6 bases; unmatched junction nucleotides: 19. The CDR3 reads CASGTGSVVVSQDGYTF. For the CDR3, the DNA is TGTGCCAGTGGGACAGGGTCCGTCGTAGTATCTCAGGATGGCTACACCTTC. Complete variable domain (other parts from reference TRBV19 and TRBJ1-2): DGGITQSPKYLFRKEGQNVTLSCEQNLNHDAMYWYRQDPGQGLRLIYYSQIVNDFQKGDIAEGYSVSREKKESFPLTVTSAQKNPTAFYLCASGTGSVVVSQDGYTFGSGTRLTVV.

The chain links TRBV2 to TRBJ2-2, with D perhaps matching TRBD1 or TRBD2 (5 bases each). CDR1 is SNHLY and CDR2 is FYNNEI in the germline V gene. The V gene lost 8 bases and the J gene lost 0 bases, with 13 bases spanning the gap. The CDR3 consists of 15 residues. The CDR3 region is CASHKGRTNTGELFF. For the CDR3, the DNA is TGTGCCAGCCATAAGGGACGTACGAACACCGGGGAGCTGTTTTTT.

The count of this clonotype is one. V gene TRBV20-1 combines with J gene TRBJ1-1, with D hard to call. Germline loops: CDR1 DFQATT, CDR2 SNEGSKA (reference sequence). The CDR3 sequence is 15 residues long. V lost 0 bases and J 6 bases, leaving 17 bases between the germline ends. In nucleotides, the CDR3 is TGCAGTGCTAGAGATCTCGGAGGGAGGAGGGCTGAAGCTTTCTTT. Translating gives CSARDLGGRRAEAFF.

This clonotype was detected ten times or more. The chain links TRBV9 to TRBJ2-7, with 10 bases fitting TRBD2. The germline CDR1 and CDR2 sequences are SGDLS and YYNGEE. The length of the CDR3 is 16 residues. V lost 0 bases and J lost 3; bases outside the gene matches: 6. DNA for the CDR3: TGTGCCAGCAGCGTAGCCGCGGCTAGCGGGGGCTACGAGCAGTACTTC. Amino acids: CASSVAAASGGYEQYF.

The chain carries TRBV11-1 and TRBJ2-1; the D call may be TRBD1 or TRBD2 (5 bases each). Germline loops: CDR1 SGHAT, CDR2 FQDESV (reference sequence). V was clipped by 5 bases and J by 2 bases, with 7 bases between them. CDR3 length: 13 amino acids. This chain's CDR3 is CASSTGPYNEQFF. Here the CDR3 DNA reads TGTGCCAGCAGCACGGGACCCTACAATGAGCAGTTCTTC.

This clonotype was seen only a few times. The chain is built from TRBV4-3 and TRBJ2-2, with D perhaps matching TRBD2 (5 bases). Germline CDR1 reads LGHNA; CDR2 reads YSLEER. The V gene lost 0 bases and the J gene lost 5 bases, with 16 bases spanning the gap. There are 17 residues in the CDR3. The CDR3 here is CASSQDRSGRRTGELFF. Written as DNA, the CDR3 is TGCGCCAGCAGCCAAGATCGTTCAGGCAGGAGGACCGGGGAGCTGTTTTTT.

In this sample, this clonotype turned up once. This could be a read error, since a much larger clone is one nucleotide away. The chain employs TRBV6-2 or TRBV6-3 and TRBJ2-1, with 7 positions matching TRBD1. Per the germline V gene, CDR1 is MNHEY and CDR2 is SVGEGT. Losses at the gene ends were 2 bases for V and 8 bases for J; bases not matched to a gene: 6. The CDR3 runs to 14 residues. CDR3 DNA sequence: TGTGCCAGCAGTTACGCTAGCAGGGGGTATGAGCAGTTCTTC. It specifies CASSYASRGYEQFF.

This chain joins TRBV29-1 and TRBJ2-1, with 13 bases that match TRBD2. The CDR3 loop spans 13 amino acids. V shed 4 bases, J shed 7 bases, and the junction held 1 base outside the gene matches. Germline values: CDR1 SQVTM, CDR2 ANQGSEA. The CDR3 is CSVGTSGGNEQFF. The DNA of the CDR3 is TGCAGCGTTGGGACTAGCGGGGGTAATGAGCAGTTCTTC.

The gene calls are TRBV28 and TRBJ2-5, with D hard to call. The J call is doubtful: the DNA matches TRBJ2-7 better. The CDR3 is made up of 12 amino acids. Germline CDR1 MDHEN, CDR2 SYDVKM. The CDR3 sequence is CASSMNRYEQYF. As DNA, the CDR3 is TGTGCCAGCAGTATGAACCGATACGAGCAGTACTTC.